This T cell receptor (beta chain) was documented in a study of blood T cell repertoires in COVID-19. Trimming shortened V by 2 bases and J by 5 bases, and 6 bases separated the two germline ends. Germline lookup yields CDR1 SGHAT and CDR2 FQNNGV. CDR3 size: 12 residues. Generated by immunoSEQ multiplex PCR, the TCRdb table keeps only in-frame clones and is missing some. The profile covers roughly 170,000 clones, with 80% to 90% appearing a single time and around 12% taken by the ten largest. The TCR comes from a woman aged 70 to 79 with COVID-19, enrolled during active disease. The chain employs TRBV11-2 and TRBJ2-5; D unclear. The sequenced sample consisted of peripheral blood. The CDR3 loop is CASSLMRETQYF. CDR3 DNA sequence: TGTGCCAGCAGCTTAATGCGGGAGACCCAGTACTTC.